The rows below give T cell receptor beta chains drawn from one sample of a study of blood T cell repertoires in COVID-19. Profiling relied on immunoSEQ multiplex PCR, and the TCRdb table lists in-frame clones only, not all of them. The sample consists of roughly 70,000 clones, 70% to 90% of them appearing once. Sequenced sample: peripheral blood. These receptors were obtained from an elderly woman with active COVID-19. CDR3s include the opening cysteine and the closing phenylalanine or tryptophan. D genes are given only for firm matches. Only part of the rows carry a size: once, few, many, or a class if the clone is expanded.

d_call: NA; v_call: TRBV6-6; clone_size: few; j_call: TRBJ1-2; cdr3_nt: TGTGCCAGCACCAAGGGGCAGGTCAACTATGGCTACACCTTC; cdr3_aa: CASTKGQVNYGYTF
d_call: TRBD2; v_call: TRBV28; clone_size: NA; j_call: TRBJ2-3; cdr3_nt: TGTGCCAGCAGCAGAGCGGGGGCGCAGTATTTT; cdr3_aa: CASSRAGAQYF
d_call: NA; v_call: TRBV9; clone_size: NA; j_call: TRBJ2-1; cdr3_nt: TGTGCCAGCAGCGTAGATGATAGCTTCGATGAGCAGTTCTTC; cdr3_aa: CASSVDDSFDEQFF
d_call: TRBD2; v_call: TRBV28; clone_size: NA; j_call: TRBJ2-2; cdr3_nt: TGTGCCAGCAATCTAGCGGCAAACACCGGGGAGCTGTTTTTT; cdr3_aa: CASNLAANTGELFF
d_call: TRBD1; v_call: TRBV3-1/TRBV3-2; clone_size: NA; j_call: TRBJ1-3; cdr3_nt: TGTGCCAGCAGCCAAAGACAGGGCTCCTCTGGAAACACCATATATTTT; cdr3_aa: CASSQRQGSSGNTIYF
d_call: NA; v_call: TRBV7-9; clone_size: NA; j_call: TRBJ1-1; cdr3_nt: TGTGCCAGCAGCTTAGCGAGAGGGTTGGGGACTGAAGCTTTCTTT; cdr3_aa: CASSLARGLGTEAFF
d_call: NA; v_call: TRBV18; clone_size: NA; j_call: TRBJ2-7; cdr3_nt: TGTGCCAGCTCACCCGGTGGTAGTGAGCAGTACTTC; cdr3_aa: CASSPGGSEQYF
d_call: TRBD1; v_call: TRBV4-3; clone_size: NA; j_call: TRBJ2-5; cdr3_nt: TGCGCCAGCAGCCAAGACAGGGGGCTCGGGACCCAGTACTTC; cdr3_aa: CASSQDRGLGTQYF
d_call: TRBD2; v_call: TRBV5-1; clone_size: NA; j_call: TRBJ2-5; cdr3_nt: TGCGCCAGCAGCGTGGTTGGGACTAGCGGGAGAGAGACCCAGTACTTC; cdr3_aa: CASSVVGTSGRETQYF
d_call: NA; v_call: TRBV9; clone_size: NA; j_call: TRBJ2-6; cdr3_nt: TGTGCCAGCACCCGAAGGGGGGGGGCGGCTGGGGCCAACGTCCTGACTTTC; cdr3_aa: CASTRRGGAAGANVLTF
d_call: TRBD1; v_call: TRBV27; clone_size: NA; j_call: TRBJ2-5; cdr3_nt: TGTGCCAGCAGTTTAGGGGGACAGGCCCAGGGGGCCCAGTACTTC; cdr3_aa: CASSLGGQAQGAQYF
d_call: TRBD2; v_call: TRBV5-1; clone_size: NA; j_call: TRBJ2-5; cdr3_nt: TGCGCCAGCCGACTAGCGGGACAAGAGACCCAGTACTTC; cdr3_aa: CASRLAGQETQYF
d_call: TRBD1; v_call: TRBV7-2; clone_size: NA; j_call: TRBJ2-5; cdr3_nt: TGTGCCAGCAGCGTCTCCGGGACAGGGGGAGAGACCCAGTACTTC; cdr3_aa: CASSVSGTGGETQYF
d_call: NA; v_call: TRBV7-6; clone_size: NA; j_call: TRBJ1-1; cdr3_nt: TGTGCCAGCAGCCCGAGGTCCGTAGGCACTGAAGCTTTCTTT; cdr3_aa: CASSPRSVGTEAFF
d_call: TRBD1; v_call: TRBV9; clone_size: NA; j_call: TRBJ1-1; cdr3_nt: TGTGCCAGCAGCGCCCTCTCCCAGGGGGATGAAGCTTTCTTT; cdr3_aa: CASSALSQGDEAFF
d_call: TRBD1; v_call: TRBV7-9; clone_size: NA; j_call: TRBJ2-3; cdr3_nt: TGTGCCAGCAGCCTTATATTCGGACAGGGCAACACAGATACGCAGTATTTT; cdr3_aa: CASSLIFGQGNTDTQYF
d_call: TRBD1; v_call: TRBV12-3/TRBV12-4; clone_size: few; j_call: TRBJ2-3; cdr3_nt: TGTGCCAGCAGTTCACAGGGGATCTATACGCAGTATTTT; cdr3_aa: CASSSQGIYTQYF
d_call: NA; v_call: TRBV19; clone_size: NA; j_call: TRBJ2-3; cdr3_nt: TGTGCCAGTAGTGACCACTCCTTCAGGGGTGATACGCAGTATTTT; cdr3_aa: CASSDHSFRGDTQYF
d_call: NA; v_call: TRBV7-9; clone_size: NA; j_call: TRBJ2-5; cdr3_nt: TGTGCCAGCAGCTTAGGTTCGGCGCGGAGGGAAGAGACCCAGTACTTC; cdr3_aa: CASSLGSARREETQYF
d_call: TRBD1; v_call: TRBV18; clone_size: NA; j_call: TRBJ2-2; cdr3_nt: TGTGCCAGCTCACCACGGGGGACAGGAGACACCGGGGAGCTGTTTTTT; cdr3_aa: CASSPRGTGDTGELFF
d_call: NA; v_call: TRBV5-1; clone_size: NA; j_call: TRBJ2-2; cdr3_nt: TGCGCCAGCAGCTTAGAGGGGAGGAAAACCGGGGAGCTGTTTTTT; cdr3_aa: CASSLEGRKTGELFF
d_call: NA; v_call: TRBV27; clone_size: NA; j_call: TRBJ2-3; cdr3_nt: TGTGCCAGCAGTCCCCAAAGCGCAGATACGCAGTATTTT; cdr3_aa: CASSPQSADTQYF
d_call: NA; v_call: TRBV7-9; clone_size: NA; j_call: TRBJ2-1; cdr3_nt: TGTGCCAGCAGCTTAGGGCTTACAGGGCCCTCCAATGAGCAGTTCTTC; cdr3_aa: CASSLGLTGPSNEQFF
d_call: NA; v_call: TRBV11-3; clone_size: NA; j_call: TRBJ2-2; cdr3_nt: TGTGCCAGCAGCTTAGGAGCCAGGGTGGCCGGGGAGCTGTTTTTT; cdr3_aa: CASSLGARVAGELFF
d_call: TRBD2; v_call: TRBV19; clone_size: NA; j_call: TRBJ2-1; cdr3_nt: TGTGCCAGTAGTATCGGGGGGAAGAGGACTCCTTACAATGAGCAGTTCTTC; cdr3_aa: CASSIGGKRTPYNEQFF
d_call: NA; v_call: TRBV9; clone_size: NA; j_call: TRBJ2-3; cdr3_nt: TGTGCCAGCAGCGTAGGGCGGGGCACAGATACGCAGTATTTT; cdr3_aa: CASSVGRGTDTQYF
d_call: TRBD2; v_call: TRBV7-3; clone_size: NA; j_call: TRBJ2-1; cdr3_nt: TGTGCCAGCAGCTTAGGCCTAGCGGGAGGCGATGAGCAGTTCTTC; cdr3_aa: CASSLGLAGGDEQFF